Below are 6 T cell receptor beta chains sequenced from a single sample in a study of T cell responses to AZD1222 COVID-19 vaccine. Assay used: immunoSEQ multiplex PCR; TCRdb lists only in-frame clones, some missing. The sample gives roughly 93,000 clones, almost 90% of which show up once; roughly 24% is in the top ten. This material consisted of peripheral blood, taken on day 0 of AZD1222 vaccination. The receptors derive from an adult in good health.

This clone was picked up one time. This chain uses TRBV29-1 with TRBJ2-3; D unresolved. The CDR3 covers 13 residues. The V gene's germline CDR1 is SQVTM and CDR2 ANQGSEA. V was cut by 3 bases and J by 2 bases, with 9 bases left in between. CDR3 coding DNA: TGCAGCGTTGATCTAGACCCCACAGATACGCAGTATTTT. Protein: CSVDLDPTDTQYF.

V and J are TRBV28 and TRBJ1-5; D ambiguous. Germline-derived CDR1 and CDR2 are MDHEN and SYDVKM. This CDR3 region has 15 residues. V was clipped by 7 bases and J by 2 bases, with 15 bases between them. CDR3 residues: CASTPSPGGNQPQHF. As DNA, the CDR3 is TGTGCCAGCACTCCGTCCCCAGGTGGCAATCAGCCCCAGCATTTT. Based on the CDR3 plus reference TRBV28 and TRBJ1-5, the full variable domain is DVKVTQSSRYLVKRTGEKVFLECVQDMDHENMFWYRQDPGLGLRLIYFSYDVKMKEKGDIPEGYSVSREKKERFSLILESASTNQTSMYLCASTPSPGGNQPQHFGDGTRLSIL.

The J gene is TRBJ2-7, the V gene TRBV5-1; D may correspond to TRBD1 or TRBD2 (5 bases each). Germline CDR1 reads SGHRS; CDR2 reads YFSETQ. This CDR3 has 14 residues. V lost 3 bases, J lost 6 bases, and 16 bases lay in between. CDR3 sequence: CASSSPGPSGEQYF. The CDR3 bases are TGCGCCAGCAGCTCTCCGGGACCGTCGGGCGAGCAGTACTTC.

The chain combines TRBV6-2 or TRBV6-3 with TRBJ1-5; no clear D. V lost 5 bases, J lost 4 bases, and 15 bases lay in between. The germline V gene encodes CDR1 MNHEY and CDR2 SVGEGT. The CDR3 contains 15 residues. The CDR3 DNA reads TGTGCCAGCAGTCTACGGTCTGTCCGTAATCAGCCCCAGCATTTT. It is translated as CASSLRSVRNQPQHF.

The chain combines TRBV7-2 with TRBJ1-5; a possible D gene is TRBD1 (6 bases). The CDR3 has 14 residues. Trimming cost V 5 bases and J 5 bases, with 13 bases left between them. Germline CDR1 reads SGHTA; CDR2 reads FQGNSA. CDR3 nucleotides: TGTGCCAGCAGCGGCAGGGGTTCTCATCAGCCCCAGCATTTT. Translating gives CASSGRGSHQPQHF.

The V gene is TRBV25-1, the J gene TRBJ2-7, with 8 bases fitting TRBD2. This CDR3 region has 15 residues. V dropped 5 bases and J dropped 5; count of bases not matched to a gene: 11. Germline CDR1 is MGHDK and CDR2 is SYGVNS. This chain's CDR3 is CASSNPAGVGDEQYF. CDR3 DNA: TGTGCCAGCAGTAACCCAGCGGGAGTAGGGGACGAGCAGTACTTC.